The source of this TCR beta chain is a study of T cells in Graves' hyperthyroidism and ophthalmopathy. Study-level findings and limits: Model predictions of ophthalmopathy came a median around 6.5 months before onset.

Using RNA transcripts as the source, TCR beta CDR3 regions were amplified. Carried out on the TCR CDR3, a first-round RT-PCR used the HTBI primer set. TCRdb used MiXCR to reprocess the multiplex PCR reads, holding one entry per CDR3 protein. The sample comprises 400,000 to 550,000 distinct CDR3 sequences, less than 25% of which are singletons, and approximately 10% rests with the top ten. The sample holds many counts of this clonotype. Its antigen is not known. Researchers barred patients who had uncontrolled infection, other autoimmune disease, pregnancy or lactation. Material for sequencing was blood. This sequence originates from a woman under 40 with Graves' ophthalmopathy.

The CDR3 is CASSYSDGETQYF. Here the CDR3 DNA reads TGTGCCAGCAGTTACTCGGACGGAGAGACCCAGTACTTC. This rearrangement joins TRBV6-2 or TRBV6-3 to TRBJ2-5, with D unresolved. The CDR3 has 13 amino acids. CDR1 is MNHEY, CDR2 SVGEGT, per germline. The germline V and J ends were trimmed by 0 bases and 4 bases, with 6 bases remaining between them.